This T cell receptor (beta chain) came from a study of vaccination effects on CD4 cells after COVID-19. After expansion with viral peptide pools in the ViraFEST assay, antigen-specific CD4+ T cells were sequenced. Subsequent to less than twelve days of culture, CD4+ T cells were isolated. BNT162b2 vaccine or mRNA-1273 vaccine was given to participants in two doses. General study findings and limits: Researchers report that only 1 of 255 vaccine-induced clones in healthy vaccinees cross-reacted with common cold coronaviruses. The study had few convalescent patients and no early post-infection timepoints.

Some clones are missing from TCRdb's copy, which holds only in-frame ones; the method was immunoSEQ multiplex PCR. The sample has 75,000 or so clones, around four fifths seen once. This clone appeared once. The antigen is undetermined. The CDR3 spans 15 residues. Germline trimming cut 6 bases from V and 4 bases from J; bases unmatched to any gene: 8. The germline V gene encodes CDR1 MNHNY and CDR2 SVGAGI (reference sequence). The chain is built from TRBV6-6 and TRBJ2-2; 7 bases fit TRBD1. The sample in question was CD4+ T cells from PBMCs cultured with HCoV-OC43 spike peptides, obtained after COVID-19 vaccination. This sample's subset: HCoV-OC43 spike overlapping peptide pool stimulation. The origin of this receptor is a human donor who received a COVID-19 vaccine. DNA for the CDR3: TGTGCCAGCAGCGCTGGGACAGACTCCACCGGGGAGCTGTTTTTT. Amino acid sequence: CASSAGTDSTGELFF.